A single sample is the source of the 31 T cell receptor beta chains below, sequenced in a study of CXCR3-negative and CXCR3-positive naive CD8 T cells (dated by TCRdb to between 2018 and 2020). Overall results and qualifications from the work: TRB CDR3s from CXCR3-positive naive cells showed higher hydrophobicity (lower Kidera factor 4), lower energy, and higher strength and volume indices than CXCR3-negative naive cells.

Their antigens are not known. Sequencer: NextSeq 550. The Human TCR Profiling Kit (MiLaboratory) was used to prepare UMI-labeled 5' RACE TRB cDNA libraries. TCRdb reprocessed the public reads and reports one entry per CDR3 protein sequence, without DNA. The table kept for this sample lists around 6,900 distinct CDR3 sequences. In total, the top ten clones hold approximately 1.3% of the sample. Sequencing was performed on naive CXCR3+ CD8+ T cells from blood. The sample's cell subset or site label is to be understood as: CD45RO-CCR7+CD27+CD95- naive CD8+ T cells expressing CXCR3 (TNR3+). Receptors were obtained from a human donor in good health. Some clones in this sample may be carry-over from other donors' samples.

The chain joins TRBV4-3 to TRBJ2-5; TCRdb names TRBD1, which stays unverified in the absence of DNA. Per germline, CDR1 LGHNA and CDR2 YSLEER. The CDR3 sequence is 15 residues long. CDR3 in amino acids: CASSQSAGEGETQYF.

According to its frequency, this clonotype is medium-sized. This sequence joins TRBV10-3 and TRBJ2-7; TCRdb outputs TRBD2, but without DNA this stays unchecked. The CDR3 sequence is 16 residues long. Germline loops: CDR1 ENHRY, CDR2 SYGVKD. This chain's CDR3 is CAISEGTSGTDYEQYF.

This clonotype is identified as medium-sized from frequency. The gene calls are TRBV12-3 or TRBV12-4 and TRBJ2-7; TCRdb indicates TRBD1, and absent DNA this call remains unverified. CDR3 length: 15 residues. The chain's CDR3 is CASSSGTGRLSEQYF.

Its frequency marks this clonotype as medium-sized. This chain connects TRBV20-1 to TRBJ1-1. The CDR3 covers 15 residues. CDR1 and CDR2 from the germline V gene are DFQATT and SNEGSKA (reference sequence). The CDR3 spells CSASRTVGTNTEAFF.

The V call is TRBV19, the J call TRBJ2-5; with no DNA, the TCRdb D assignment of TRBD2 cannot be verified. The germline CDR1 and CDR2 sequences are LNHDA and SQIVND (reference sequence). The CDR3 has 15 residues. CDR3 residues: CASSAIAGMQETQYF.

The V gene is TRBV11-2, the J gene TRBJ1-1; the TCRdb D gene call, TRBD1, has no DNA to confirm it. The CDR3 is 14 amino acids. Germline CDR1 is SGHAT and CDR2 is FQNNGV. The CDR3 sequence is CASSPPGQTAEAFF.

This chain connects TRBV20-1 to TRBJ2-7. Germline assignment: CDR1 DFQATT and CDR2 SNEGSKA (reference sequence). The CDR3 runs 13 residues. The CDR3 spells CSARSSIGYEQYF.

This clonotype ranks as medium-sized in terms of frequency. The chain is built from TRBV9 and TRBJ2-5; TCRdb calls TRBD2, which cannot be checked without DNA. Germline V gene data show CDR1 as SGDLS and CDR2 as YYNGEE. The CDR3 sequence is 15 residues long. CDR3 in amino acids: CASSVVSGRQETQYF.

This clonotype counts as medium-sized by frequency. The CDR3 here is CASSLTGMDGYTF. The chain joins TRBV7-9 to TRBJ1-2. The CDR3 is 13 residues long. CDR1 is SEHNR and CDR2 is FQNEAQ in the germline V gene (reference sequence).

The genes are TRBV12-3 or TRBV12-4 and TRBJ2-3; TCRdb's D gene call, TRBD2, goes unchecked for lack of DNA. CDR3 length equals 16 residues. CDR3 residues: CASSFGASGRLATQYF.

This chain links TRBV11-2 with TRBJ1-1; TCRdb lists TRBD1, though no DNA is available to test this call. The CDR3 totals 14 residues. CDR1 is SGHAT and CDR2 is FQNNGV in the germline V gene. The CDR3 sequence is CASSPPGGGTEAFF.

This clonotype is classed as medium-sized by frequency. The chain combines TRBV4-3 with TRBJ2-1; TCRdb designates TRBD1, a call that cannot be tested without DNA. CDR3 length equals 15 residues. Germline lookup yields CDR1 LGHNA and CDR2 YSLEER. The CDR3 spells CASSQGTGQGNEQFF.

This clonotype is called medium-sized based on its frequency. The V call is TRBV27, the J call TRBJ2-1; TCRdb selects TRBD2, and the lack of DNA leaves this call unchecked. Germline values: CDR1 MNHEY, CDR2 SMNVEV (reference sequence). CDR3 length equals 16 residues. Here the CDR3 reads CASSLSTSGRADEQFF.

According to its frequency, this clonotype is medium-sized (0.01 to 0.1%). V and J are TRBV29-1 and TRBJ2-3; without DNA, the TCRdb call of TRBD2 cannot be checked. The CDR3 is 14 residues long. Germline lookup yields CDR1 SQVTM and CDR2 ANQGSEA. This CDR3 reads CSVDPGSSEDTQYF.

The chain couples TRBV12-3 or TRBV12-4 to TRBJ2-1; the TCRdb D gene call, TRBD2, has no DNA to confirm it. CDR3 length: 14 residues. The CDR3 region is CASNTGYRAREQFF.

This chain joins TRBV5-1 and TRBJ2-1; TCRdb's D call of TRBD2 is untestable without DNA. The germline V gene encodes CDR1 SGHRS and CDR2 YFSETQ. The CDR3 contains 14 residues. The CDR3 here is CASSVEWRENEQFF.

In terms of frequency, this clonotype is medium-sized (0.01 to 0.1%). The chain is built from TRBV7-2 and TRBJ1-2; TCRdb's assignment of TRBD1 cannot be checked, as there is no DNA. This CDR3 has 15 amino acids. Looked up from germline, CDR1 is SGHTA and CDR2 is FQGNSA. The CDR3 here is CASSFGAADNYGYTF.

V usage is TRBV29-1 and J usage is TRBJ1-2. The CDR3 loop spans 13 amino acids. Per the germline V gene, CDR1 is SQVTM and CDR2 is ANQGSEA. CDR3 amino acids: CSVDLIDVYGYTF.

V gene TRBV29-1 combines with J gene TRBJ2-4; the D gene TCRdb calls, TRBD1, cannot be checked with no DNA. Germline CDR1 is SQVTM and CDR2 is ANQGSEA. There are 14 residues in the CDR3. CDR3 sequence reads: CSVEGGTEGNIQYF.

The chain couples TRBV29-1 to TRBJ2-1; the TRBD2 assignment by TCRdb is unverifiable without DNA. The CDR3 totals 17 residues. CDR1 and CDR2 (germline): SQVTM, ANQGSEA. CDR3 in amino acids: CSVEGPFASGSYNEQFF.

This chain uses TRBV6-5 with TRBJ2-1; absent DNA, TCRdb's TRBD2 call cannot be checked. Per the germline V gene, CDR1 is MNHEY and CDR2 is SVGAGI. The CDR3 is 17 amino acids. The CDR3 sequence: CASSHGLAGGSYNEQFF.

This clonotype is called medium-sized based on its frequency. This rearrangement joins TRBV11-2 to TRBJ2-1. The length of the CDR3 is 12 residues. Germline V gives CDR1 SGHAT, CDR2 FQNNGV. This chain's CDR3 is CASSPTLGEQFF.

In terms of frequency, this clonotype is medium-sized. The rearrangement uses TRBV3-1 and TRBJ2-1; the D gene TCRdb calls, TRBD1, cannot be checked with no DNA. The CDR3 length is 18 residues. Germline V CDR1 and CDR2: LGHDT, YNNKEL (reference sequence). The CDR3 sequence: CASSQELGLLKTYNEQFF.

CDR3 in amino acids: CASSLKGRFNQPQHF. This chain joins TRBV28 and TRBJ1-5. The germline V gene encodes CDR1 MDHEN and CDR2 SYDVKM. The CDR3 has 15 residues.

This chain connects TRBV10-3 to TRBJ2-1; the D call from TCRdb, TRBD1, cannot be confirmed without DNA. From germline, CDR1 is ENHRY and CDR2 SYGVKD. This CDR3 contains 13 residues. The CDR3 loop is CAILLGDYNYQFF.

This chain connects TRBV11-2 to TRBJ2-5; TCRdb designates TRBD1, a call that cannot be tested without DNA. CDR1 is SGHAT and CDR2 is FQNNGV in the germline V gene. This CDR3 region has 15 residues. CDR3 in amino acids: CASGSFRTAQETQYF.

The CDR3 loop reads CSVQTGVGYEQYF. The chain uses TRBV29-1 and TRBJ2-7; TCRdb selects TRBD1, and the lack of DNA leaves this call unchecked. Germline values: CDR1 SQVTM, CDR2 ANQGSEA. The CDR3 totals 13 residues.

This clonotype is called medium-sized based on its frequency. The rearrangement links TRBV4-3 to TRBJ1-1; absent DNA, TCRdb's TRBD1 call cannot be checked. CDR1 is LGHNA and CDR2 is YSLEER in the germline V gene. CDR3 length: 19 amino acids. This CDR3 is CASSQDWRDTGTHTSKAFF.

According to its frequency, this clonotype is medium-sized (0.01 to 0.1%). The rearrangement links TRBV7-9 to TRBJ1-1. The CDR3 totals 12 residues. Germline lookup yields CDR1 SEHNR and CDR2 FQNEAQ (reference sequence). The CDR3 sequence: CASSDTNTEAFF.

This rearrangement joins TRBV28 to TRBJ2-7. CDR1 MDHEN and CDR2 SYDVKM come from the germline V gene. The CDR3 has 14 amino acids. CDR3 loop: CASSGHLNTYEQYF.

The rearrangement uses TRBV5-5 and TRBJ2-4; TCRdb's D gene call, TRBD1, goes unchecked for lack of DNA. The CDR3 is 22 residues long. Germline values: CDR1 SGHKS, CDR2 YYEKEE (reference sequence). CDR3 amino acids: CASSFYICSARGGSLAKNIQYF.